Listed here are 3 T cell receptor beta chains from one sample, sequenced in a study of shared clonotypes between healthy human individuals. The method was immunoSEQ multiplex PCR; TCRdb's version includes in-frame clones alone and lacks a portion of them. The top ten hold about 0.39% of the sample, which has roughly 2.2 million clones, 85% to 95% seen once. Sequenced input: naive CD4+ T cells from PBMCs. As to subset: CD45RA+ positively selected. These receptor sequences come from a man between 18 and 35 years old in good health. Some clones in this sample may be carry-over from other donors' samples.

This chain joins TRBV5-1 and TRBJ2-5; weak D call: TRBD2 (6 bases). This CDR3 has 15 amino acids. V was cut by 0 bases and J by 4 bases, with 13 bases left in between. Germline V gene lookup returns CDR1 SGHRS and CDR2 YFSETQ. CDR3 amino acids: CASSLGASVRETQYF. The CDR3 DNA reads TGCGCCAGCAGCTTGGGCGCTAGCGTACGAGAGACCCAGTACTTC.

This chain connects TRBV29-1 to TRBJ2-1; D is possibly TRBD1 or TRBD2 (5 bases each). Between the trimmed V and J ends, which lost 8 bases and 6 bases, there was a span of 23 bases. CDR1 and CDR2 from the germline V gene are SQVTM and ANQGSEA. CDR3 length: 15 amino acids. Here the CDR3 DNA reads TGCAGCTTCCGAGCCCGAGGGGCCTCACTCAATGAGCAGTTCTTC. Residues: CSFRARGASLNEQFF.

The rearrangement joins TRBV14 to TRBJ1-4, with 9 bases identical to TRBD1. Trimming cost V 4 bases and J 4 bases; bases outside gene matches: 4. CDR3 length equals 15 residues. CDR1 is SGHDN and CDR2 is FVKESK in the germline V gene. The CDR3 sequence is CASSLQGAINEKLFF. The CDR3, as DNA: TGTGCCAGCAGCCTACAGGGGGCGATTAATGAAAAACTGTTTTTT.